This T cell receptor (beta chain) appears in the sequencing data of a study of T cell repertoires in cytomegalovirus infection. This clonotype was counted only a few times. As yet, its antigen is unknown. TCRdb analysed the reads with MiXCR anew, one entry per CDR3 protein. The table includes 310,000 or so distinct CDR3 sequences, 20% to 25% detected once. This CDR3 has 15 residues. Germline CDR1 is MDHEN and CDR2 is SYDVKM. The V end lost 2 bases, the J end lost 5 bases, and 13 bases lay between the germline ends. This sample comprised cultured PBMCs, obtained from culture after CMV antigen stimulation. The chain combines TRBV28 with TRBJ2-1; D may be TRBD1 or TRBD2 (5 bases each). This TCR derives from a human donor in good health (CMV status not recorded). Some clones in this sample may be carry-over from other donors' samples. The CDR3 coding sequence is TGTGCCAGCAGTTTACCTGGGACCGGGGACAATGAGCAGTTCTTC. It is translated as CASSLPGTGDNEQFF.